This T cell receptor beta chain was identified in a study of blood T cell repertoires in COVID-19. Study-wide background: Researchers got acute and convalescent COVID-19 samples from the United States, Italy and Spain. Sources were T cells, B-cell-depleted T cells, or PBMCs; the material itself was cDNA or gDNA.

The germline CDR1 and CDR2 sequences are LGHNA and YSLEER. Losses at the gene ends were 0 bases for V and 6 bases for J; bases not matched to a gene: 13. The CDR3 length is 18 residues. In the original processing: Estimates of nucleated cell counts were drawn from the amplification of reference gene primers. TCRdb keeps only in-frame clones here, not all; method: immunoSEQ multiplex PCR. V, J and clone size derive from that table, while D and trimming were established from the DNA sequence. Found here are roughly 280,000 clones, roughly 86% of them singletons; the top ten hold 3.6%. V is TRBV4-3 and J is TRBJ2-3; 9 bases are a match to TRBD2. The source is a man between 18 and 29 years old with active or convalescent COVID-19. Material: peripheral blood. The DNA for the CDR3 is TGCGCCAGCAGCCAAGAGGGACTAGCCGTACGGGATAGGGATACGCAGTATTTT. Translation: CASSQEGLAVRDRDTQYF.